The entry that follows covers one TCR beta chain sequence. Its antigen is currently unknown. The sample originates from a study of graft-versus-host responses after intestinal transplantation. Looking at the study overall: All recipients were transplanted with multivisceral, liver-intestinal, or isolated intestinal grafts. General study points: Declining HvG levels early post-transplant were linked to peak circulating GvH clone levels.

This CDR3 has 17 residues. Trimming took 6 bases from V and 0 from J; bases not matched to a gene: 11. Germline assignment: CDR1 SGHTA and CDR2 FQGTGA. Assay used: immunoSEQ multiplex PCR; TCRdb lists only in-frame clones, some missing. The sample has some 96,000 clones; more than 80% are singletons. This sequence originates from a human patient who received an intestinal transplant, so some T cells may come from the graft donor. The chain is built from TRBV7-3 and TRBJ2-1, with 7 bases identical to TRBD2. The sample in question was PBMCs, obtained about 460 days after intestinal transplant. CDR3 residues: CASSQISGVSSYNEQFF. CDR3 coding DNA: TGTGCCAGCAGTCAAATAAGCGGGGTTAGCTCCTACAATGAGCAGTTCTTC. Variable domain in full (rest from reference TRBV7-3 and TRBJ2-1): GAGVSQTPSNKVTEKGKYVELRCDPISGHTALYWYRQSLGQGPEFLIYFQGTGAADDSGLPNDRFFAVRPEGSVSTLKIQRTERGDSAVYLCASSQISGVSSYNEQFFGPGTRLTVL.